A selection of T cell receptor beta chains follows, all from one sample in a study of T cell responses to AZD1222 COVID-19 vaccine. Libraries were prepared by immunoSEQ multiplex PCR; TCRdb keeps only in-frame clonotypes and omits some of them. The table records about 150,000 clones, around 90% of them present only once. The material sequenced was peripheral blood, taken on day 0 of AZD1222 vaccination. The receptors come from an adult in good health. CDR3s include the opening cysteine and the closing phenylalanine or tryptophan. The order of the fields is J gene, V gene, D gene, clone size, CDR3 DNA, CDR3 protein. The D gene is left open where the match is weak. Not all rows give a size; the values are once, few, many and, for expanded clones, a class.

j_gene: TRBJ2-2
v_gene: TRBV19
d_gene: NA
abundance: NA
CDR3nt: TGTGCCAGCCACCGGGACCTCTTGGCCGGGGAGCTGTTTTTT
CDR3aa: CASHRDLLAGELFF

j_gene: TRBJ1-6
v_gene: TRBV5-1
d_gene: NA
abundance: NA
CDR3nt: TGCGCCAGCACCCCCTTCGAGGGCGAATCACCCCTCCACTTT
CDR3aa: CASTPFEGESPLHF

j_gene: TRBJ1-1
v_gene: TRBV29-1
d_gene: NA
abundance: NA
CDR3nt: TGCAGCGTAGGCCCCGAAGCTTTCTTT
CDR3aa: CSVGPEAFF

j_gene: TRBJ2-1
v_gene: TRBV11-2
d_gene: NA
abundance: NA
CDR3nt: TGTGCCAGCAGCTTAAATTCAGGGCGTGAGCAGTTCTTC
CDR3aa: CASSLNSGREQFF

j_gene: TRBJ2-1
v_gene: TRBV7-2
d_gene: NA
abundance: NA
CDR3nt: TGTGCCAGCAGCTTAAGGCTAGCAGCCACCACATCCTACAATGAGCAGTTCTTC
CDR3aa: CASSLRLAATTSYNEQFF

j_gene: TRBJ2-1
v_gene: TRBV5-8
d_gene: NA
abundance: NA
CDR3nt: TGTGCCAGCAGCTTGACAGCCAGGGAGCAGTTCTTC
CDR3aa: CASSLTAREQFF

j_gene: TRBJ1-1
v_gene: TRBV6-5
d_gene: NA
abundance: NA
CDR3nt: TGTGCCAGCAGCACGAGGGAGAACACTGAAGCTTTCTTT
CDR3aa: CASSTRENTEAFF

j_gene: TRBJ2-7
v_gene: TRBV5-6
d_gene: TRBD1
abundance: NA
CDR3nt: TGTGCCAGCAGCTTTGACAGGGTTATCTACGAGCAGTACTTC
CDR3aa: CASSFDRVIYEQYF

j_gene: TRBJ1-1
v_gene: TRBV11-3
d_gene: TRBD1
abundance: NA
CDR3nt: TGTGCCAGCAGCGACTCAGGGGGGGAGACGAACACTGAAGCTTTCTTT
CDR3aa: CASSDSGGETNTEAFF

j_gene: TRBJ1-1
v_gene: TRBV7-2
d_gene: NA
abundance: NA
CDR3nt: TGTGCCAGCAGCCCTGACCTGTGGAACACTGAAGCTTTCTTT
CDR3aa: CASSPDLWNTEAFF

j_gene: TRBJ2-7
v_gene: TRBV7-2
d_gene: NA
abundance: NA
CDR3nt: TGTGCCAGCAGCTTAAGGCCTGTTGACGGGGGAGGCCAGTACTTC
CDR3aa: CASSLRPVDGGGQYF

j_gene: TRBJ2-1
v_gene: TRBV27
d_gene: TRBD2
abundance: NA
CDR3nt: TGTGCCAGCAGTTGGTCTAGCGGGCAGGTTGAGCAGTTCTTC
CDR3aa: CASSWSSGQVEQFF

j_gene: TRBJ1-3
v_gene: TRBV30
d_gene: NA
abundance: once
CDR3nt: TGTGCCTGGACTCCCGGACAATTCTCTGGAAACACCATATATTTT
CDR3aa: CAWTPGQFSGNTIYF

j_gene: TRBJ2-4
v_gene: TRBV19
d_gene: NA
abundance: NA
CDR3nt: TGTGCCAGTTCAAGGGCAGAGGGAAACATTCAGTACTTC
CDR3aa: CASSRAEGNIQYF

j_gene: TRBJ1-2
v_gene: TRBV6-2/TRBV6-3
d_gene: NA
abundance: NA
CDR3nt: TGTGCCAGCAGTAAGAGAGGACAGCCCTCTTATGGCTACACCTTC
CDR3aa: CASSKRGQPSYGYTF

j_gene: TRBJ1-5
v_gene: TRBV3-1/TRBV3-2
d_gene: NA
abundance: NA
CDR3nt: TGTGCCAGCAGCCCCCACGGTCAGCCCCAGCATTTT
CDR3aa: CASSPHGQPQHF

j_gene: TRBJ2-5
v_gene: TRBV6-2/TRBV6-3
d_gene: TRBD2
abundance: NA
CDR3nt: TGTGCCAGCAGCCACGCCGGACTAGCGGTATACCAAGAGACCCAGTACTTC
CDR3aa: CASSHAGLAVYQETQYF

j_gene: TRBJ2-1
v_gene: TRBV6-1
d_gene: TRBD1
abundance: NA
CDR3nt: TGTGCCAGCAGTGAAGAAAGGTCACCCCGAAGGGGACAGGGGTACAATGAGCAGTTCTTC
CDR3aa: CASSEERSPRRGQGYNEQFF

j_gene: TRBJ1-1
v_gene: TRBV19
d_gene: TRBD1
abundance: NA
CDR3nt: TGTGCCAGTAGTATATTGCGTGAGACAGGGATGGCAGCTGAAGCTTTCTTT
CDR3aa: CASSILRETGMAAEAFF

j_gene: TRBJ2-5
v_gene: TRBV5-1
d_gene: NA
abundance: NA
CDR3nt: TGCGCCAGCAGCTTCCCCCGGGGAGGCCAGGGCGGGGAGACCCAGTACTTC
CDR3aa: CASSFPRGGQGGETQYF

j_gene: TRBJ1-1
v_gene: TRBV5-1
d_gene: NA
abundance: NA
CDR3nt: TGCGCCAGCCACGCGACAGCGGGGACTGAAGCTTTCTTT
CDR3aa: CASHATAGTEAFF

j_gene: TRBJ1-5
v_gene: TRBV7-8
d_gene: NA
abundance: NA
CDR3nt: TGTGCCAGCAGCTTAGGGACAGCTAATCAGCCCCAGCATTTT
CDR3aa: CASSLGTANQPQHF

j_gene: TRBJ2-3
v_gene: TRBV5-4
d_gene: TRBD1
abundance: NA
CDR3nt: TGTGCCAGCAGTCTGGAGACAGGGGTAGCGACAGATACGCAGTATTTT
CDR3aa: CASSLETGVATDTQYF

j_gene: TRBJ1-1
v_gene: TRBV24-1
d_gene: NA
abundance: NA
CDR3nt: TGTGCCACCAGTGTTCCGGCCAGGCTGAACACTGAAGCTTTCTTT
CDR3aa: CATSVPARLNTEAFF

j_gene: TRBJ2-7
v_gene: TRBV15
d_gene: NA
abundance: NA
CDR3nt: TGTGCCACCAGCAGAGATTCCGTCCATTACGAGCAGTACTTC
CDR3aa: CATSRDSVHYEQYF

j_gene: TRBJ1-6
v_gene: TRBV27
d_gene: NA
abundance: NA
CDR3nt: TGTGCCAGCAGACCCCCGGGGGGTGGTATTTCACCCCTCCACTTT
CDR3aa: CASRPPGGGISPLHF

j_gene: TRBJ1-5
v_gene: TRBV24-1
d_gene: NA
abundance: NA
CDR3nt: TGTGCCACCAGTGATTTGGGGGACAGCAATCAGCCCCAGCATTTT
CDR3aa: CATSDLGDSNQPQHF

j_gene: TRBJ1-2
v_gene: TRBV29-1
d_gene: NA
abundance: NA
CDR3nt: TGCAGCGTTAAAATCGCCGATGGCTATGGCTACACCTTC
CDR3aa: CSVKIADGYGYTF

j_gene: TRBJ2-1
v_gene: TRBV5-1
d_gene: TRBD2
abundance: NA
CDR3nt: TGCGCCAGCCGTCCAACGGGGGGGCCCTGGGAGCAGTTCTTC
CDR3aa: CASRPTGGPWEQFF

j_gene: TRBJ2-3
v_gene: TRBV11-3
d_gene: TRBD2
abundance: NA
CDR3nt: TGTGCCAGCAGCGGGGGGACTAGCGGAGATTTCAGCACAGATACGCAGTATTTT
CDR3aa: CASSGGTSGDFSTDTQYF

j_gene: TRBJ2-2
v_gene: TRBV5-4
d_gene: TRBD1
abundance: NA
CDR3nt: TGTGCCAGCAGCTTGGGACGGCCAGGCCGACCAGGGGGCGGGGAGCTGTTTTTT
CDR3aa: CASSLGRPGRPGGGELFF

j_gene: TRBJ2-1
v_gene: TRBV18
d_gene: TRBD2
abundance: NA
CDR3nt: TGTGCCAGCTCACCCCCGGGACTAGCGGGGGGCAATGAGCAGTTCTTC
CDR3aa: CASSPPGLAGGNEQFF

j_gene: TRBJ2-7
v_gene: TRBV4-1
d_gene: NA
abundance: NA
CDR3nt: TGCGCCAGCAGCCAAGAAATGGTAGGGCGCGGTCGGTACGAGCAGTACTTC
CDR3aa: CASSQEMVGRGRYEQYF

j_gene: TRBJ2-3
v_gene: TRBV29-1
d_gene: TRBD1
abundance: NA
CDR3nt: TGCAGCGTTGGGGACAGATCAGGGGATACGCAGTATTTT
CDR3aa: CSVGDRSGDTQYF

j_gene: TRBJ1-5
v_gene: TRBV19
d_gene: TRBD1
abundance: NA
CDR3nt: TGTGCCAGTAGTAAGGGGACAGGGGGGAATCAGCCCCAGCATTTT
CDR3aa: CASSKGTGGNQPQHF

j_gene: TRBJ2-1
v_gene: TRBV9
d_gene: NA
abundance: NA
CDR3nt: TGTGCCAGCAGCGTAGCCGTGTACAATGAGCAGTTCTTC
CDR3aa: CASSVAVYNEQFF

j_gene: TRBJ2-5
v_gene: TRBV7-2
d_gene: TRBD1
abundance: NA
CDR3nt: TGTGCCAGCAGCTTAGTAGGGGACAGGGGTCAGACCCAGTACTTC
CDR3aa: CASSLVGDRGQTQYF

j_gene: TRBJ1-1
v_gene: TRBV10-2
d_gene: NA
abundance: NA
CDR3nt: TGCGCCAGCAGTGACAGCACTGAAGCTTTCTTT
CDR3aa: CASSDSTEAFF

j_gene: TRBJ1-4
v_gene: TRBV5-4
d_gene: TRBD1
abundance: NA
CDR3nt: TGTGCCAGCAGCTTGAGCCGGGACAGGGCGTTGTCAACTAATGAAAAACTGTTTTTT
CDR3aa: CASSLSRDRALSTNEKLFF

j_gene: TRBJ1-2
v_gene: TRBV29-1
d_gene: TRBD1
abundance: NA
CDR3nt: TGCAGCGCACAGACAGGGGGCACTGTCTATGGCTACACCTTC
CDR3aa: CSAQTGGTVYGYTF

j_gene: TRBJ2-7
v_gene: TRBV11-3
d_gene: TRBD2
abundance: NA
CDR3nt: TGTGCCAGCAGCTTAGTAGTGGGATCGAGCGGGGTTACCTACGAGCAGTACTTC
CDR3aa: CASSLVVGSSGVTYEQYF

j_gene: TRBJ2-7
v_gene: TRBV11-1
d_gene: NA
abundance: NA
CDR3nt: TGTGCCAGCAGCACACTTAGGACCTACGAGCAGTACTTC
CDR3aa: CASSTLRTYEQYF

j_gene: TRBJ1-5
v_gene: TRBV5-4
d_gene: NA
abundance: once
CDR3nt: TGTGCCAGCAGCCGGGACGGTGGGGGAAGCAATCAGCCCCAGCATTTT
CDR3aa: CASSRDGGGSNQPQHF